Below, 14 T cell receptor beta chains from the same sample are listed, as sequenced in a study of blood T cell repertoires in COVID-19 (TCRdb year 2020). Libraries were prepared through the immunoSEQ multiplex PCR assay. Not all clones reach the TCRdb copy of this immuneACCESS table, which keeps in-frame sequences only. Checked studies attribute under half of the gap to unresolved V genes and leave the rest unexplained. In all, the sample holds approximately 300,000 clones, and about nine tenths of those were seen once. The ten top clones hold approximately 5.2% of the sample. Sequenced sample: PBMCs or T cells enriched from blood (not recorded which). These receptors all stem from a man in his 60s who had recovered from COVID-19.

V is TRBV11-2 and J is TRBJ1-2, with 12 nucleotides matching TRBD1. Germline V gene data show CDR1 as SGHAT and CDR2 as FQNNGV. CDR3 length equals 15 residues. Trimming took 5 bases from V and 13 from J; bases not matched to a gene: 14. This chain's CDR3 is CASSLNPGTGGSFTF. CDR3 bases: TGTGCCAGCAGCCTCAACCCCGGGACAGGGGGCTCCTTCACCTTC.

This chain links TRBV7-3 with TRBJ2-7; 12 nucleotides line up with TRBD2. The V gene's germline CDR1 is SGHTA and CDR2 FQGTGA. V lost 6 bases and J lost 5; bases outside the gene matches: 5. The CDR3 is made up of 14 amino acids. The CDR3 DNA is TGTGCCAGCAGGACGACTAGCGGGAGTCACGAGCAGTACTTC. This sequence encodes CASRTTSGSHEQYF.

This chain uses TRBV10-1 with TRBJ2-1, with TRBD2 matching over 12 bases. CDR1 and CDR2 (germline): WNHNN, SYGVQD (reference sequence). Losses at the gene ends were 3 bases for V and 10 bases for J; bases not matched to a gene: 7. The CDR3 contains 15 residues. In DNA, the CDR3 is TGCGCCAGCAGTGATACTGGACTAGCGGGGACGGAGCAGTTCTTC. It encodes CASSDTGLAGTEQFF.

This chain uses TRBV27 with TRBJ2-1, with TRBD1 matching over 7 bases. In germline, CDR1 is MNHEY, CDR2 SMNVEV (reference sequence). The trim removed 6 bases at V and 4 bases at J, leaving 9 bases unmatched. The CDR3 sequence is 15 residues long. CDR3 coding DNA: TGTGCCAGCAGCTCTCCGGGACAGATGTACAATGAGCAGTTCTTC. Protein: CASSSPGQMYNEQFF.

The chain couples TRBV5-6 to TRBJ2-3; 10 nucleotides line up with TRBD1. Germline V gene data show CDR1 as SGHDT and CDR2 as YYEEEE. CDR3 length equals 17 residues. With V trimmed by 6 bases and J by 4 bases, 14 bases remained unmatched. Here the CDR3 reads CASTLPVGTGVPDTQYF. In DNA, the CDR3 is TGTGCCAGCACCCTCCCTGTAGGGACAGGGGTTCCAGATACGCAGTATTTT.

The chain carries TRBV7-2 and TRBJ2-7; D perhaps matches TRBD1 (6 bases). Looked up from germline, CDR1 is SGHTA and CDR2 is FQGNSA. This CDR3 has 15 residues. V lost 4 bases, J lost 3 bases, and 16 bases lay in between. The CDR3 spells CASSWDTQLLYEQYF. CDR3 coding DNA: TGTGCCAGCAGCTGGGACACCCAACTCCTCTACGAGCAGTACTTC.

This chain links TRBV18 with TRBJ1-2; a possible D gene is TRBD1 (6 bases). CDR3 length: 15 residues. Trimming cost V 0 bases and J 4 bases, with 12 bases left between them. The V gene's germline CDR1 is KGHSH and CDR2 LQKENI. CDR3 region: CASSPPFGQSYGYTF. The CDR3 DNA reads as TGTGCCAGCTCACCACCGTTTGGACAGAGCTATGGCTACACCTTC. Drawing the rest from reference TRBV18 and TRBJ1-2, the complete variable domain is NAGVMQNPRHLVRRRGQEARLRCSPMKGHSHVYWYRQLPEEGLKFMVYLQKENIIDESGMPKERFSAEFPKEGPSILRIQQVVRGDSAAYFCASSPPFGQSYGYTFGSGTRLTVV.

This clone was observed a few times. V and J are TRBV19 and TRBJ1-5, with 7 bases fitting TRBD1. Germline V gene data show CDR1 as LNHDA and CDR2 as SQIVND (reference sequence). The CDR3 length is 14 residues. The ends lost 5 bases at V and 3 bases at J; junction bases unmatched: 4. The CDR3, as DNA: TGTGCCAGTAGTCCGGGACAGTACAATCAGCCCCAGCATTTT. Translation gives CASSPGQYNQPQHF.

The rearrangement links TRBV6-2 or TRBV6-3 to TRBJ2-1; 7 nucleotides align to TRBD2. Germline CDR1 is MNHEY and CDR2 is SVGEGT. After removal of 0 bases from V and 13 bases from J, the junction contained 3 bases not matched to a gene. The CDR3 runs to 12 residues. The DNA for the CDR3 is TGTGCCAGCAGTTACTCGGGAGGGCCTCAGTTCTTC. As protein: CASSYSGGPQFF.

This clone was detected only a few times. The chain links TRBV7-3 to TRBJ2-1; 13 bases are shared with TRBD2. After removal of 5 bases from V and 7 bases from J, the junction contained 11 bases not matched to a gene. Germline assignment: CDR1 SGHTA and CDR2 FQGTGA. This CDR3 comprises 17 residues. CDR3 nucleotide sequence: TGTGCCAGCAGCCCGGAACTAGCGGGAGGGCCTCGGAATGAGCAGTTCTTC. It yields the protein CASSPELAGGPRNEQFF.

The chain uses TRBV29-1 and TRBJ1-1; perhaps TRBD1 as D (5 bases). Trimming took off 5 bases at V and 1 base at J, with 11 bases between the two ends. The length of the CDR3 is 13 residues. The germline V gene has CDR1 SQVTM and CDR2 ANQGSEA. In nucleotides, the CDR3 is TGCAGCGTTCAGGAGGGGCAGAACACTGAAGCTTTCTTT. This sequence encodes CSVQEGQNTEAFF. Complete variable domain (other parts from reference TRBV29-1 and TRBJ1-1): SAVISQKPSRDICQRGTSLTIQCQVDSQVTMMFWYRQQPGQSLTLIATANQGSEATYESGFVIDKFPISRPNLTFSTLTVSNMSPEDSSIYLCSVQEGQNTEAFFGQGTRLTVV.

The chain recombines TRBV6-5 with TRBJ1-2, with 7 bases lining up with TRBD1. Losses at the gene ends were 6 bases for V and 5 bases for J; bases not matched to a gene: 6. CDR1 MNHEY and CDR2 SVGAGI come from the germline V gene. The CDR3 runs to 13 residues. CDR3 DNA sequence: TGTGCCAGCAGCCGGACAGGAGAGTATGGCTACACCTTC. Amino acid sequence: CASSRTGEYGYTF.

Concerning this clone: The identical CDR3 is also encoded by other nucleotide sequences in the sample. The gene calls are TRBV3-1 (or the pseudogene TRBV3-2) and TRBJ2-7, with 11 bases matching TRBD1. CDR1 and CDR2 (germline): LGHDT, YNNKEL (reference sequence). The CDR3 totals 14 residues. V gave up 4 bases and J gave up 3 bases; unmatched junction bases: 2. CDR3 sequence: CASSPGTGGYEQYF. In DNA form, the CDR3 reads TGTGCCAGCAGCCCAGGGACAGGGGGCTACGAGCAGTACTTC.

CDR3 nucleotides: TGTGCCAGCAGCGTCCCCGGGACAGGGAATGAAAAACTGTTTTTT. Translation gives CASSVPGTGNEKLFF. The chain links TRBV9 to TRBJ1-4; 9 bases align to TRBD1. Germline V gene sequence: CDR1 SGDLS, CDR2 YYNGEE. CDR3 size: 15 residues. Trimming removed 2 bases from V and 5 bases from J; junction bases left unmatched: 4.